These T cell receptor beta chains were read from a single sample in a study of lymphopenia after photon versus proton radiotherapy. Measured with immunoSEQ multiplex PCR; TCRdb has only the in-frame clones, and not every one. The sample records under 30,000 clones, 80% to 90% being singletons. Source: peripheral blood, taken from a patient treated with proton-based radiotherapy. Every receptor here comes from a woman between 55 and 75 years old with cholangiocarcinoma. Some clones in this sample may be carry-over from other donors' samples. Both conserved end residues are part of each CDR3. A D gene is named only where the DNA matches it firmly. The listing skips clone size in some rows; elsewhere it reads once, few, many or a size class.

clone_size	v_call	d_call	j_call	cdr3_aa	cdr3_nt
-	TRBV7-9	-	TRBJ1-3	CASSFRDWDPGNTIYF	TGTGCCAGCAGCTTCCGGGACTGGGACCCTGGAAACACCATATATTTT
-	TRBV18	-	TRBJ1-2	CASSPFDYGYTF	TGTGCCAGCTCACCGTTCGACTATGGCTACACCTTC
-	TRBV5-5	TRBD1	TRBJ1-2	CASSLGTGSNYGYTF	TGTGCCAGCAGCTTGGGGACAGGGTCTAACTATGGCTACACCTTC
few	TRBV18	-	TRBJ1-2	CASSPQGDGYTF	TGTGCCAGCTCACCACAGGGGGATGGCTACACCTTC
-	TRBV15	-	TRBJ1-1	CATSRAGGAFLGAFF	TGTGCCACCAGCAGAGCGGGGGGCGCGTTCTTGGGAGCTTTCTTT
-	TRBV5-1	-	TRBJ2-7	CASSLVPGAYEQYF	TGCGCCAGCAGCTTGGTGCCAGGGGCGTACGAGCAGTACTTC
-	TRBV19	-	TRBJ2-6	CASNNAQGPTPGANVLTF	TGTGCCAGCAACAACGCTCAGGGGCCAACCCCTGGGGCCAACGTCCTGACTTTC
-	TRBV27	TRBD2	TRBJ2-7	CASSPGTSGRNEQYF	TGTGCCAGCAGCCCCGGGACTAGCGGGAGGAACGAGCAGTACTTC
once	TRBV11-2	TRBD1	TRBJ2-1	CASSQLGGQGAFNEQFF	TGTGCCAGCAGCCAACTGGGGGGCCAGGGGGCGTTTAATGAGCAGTTCTTC
-	TRBV6-5	TRBD2	TRBJ2-3	CASSYSSGRVYF	TGTGCCAGCAGTTACTCCAGCGGGAGAGTCTATTTT
-	TRBV29-1	-	TRBJ1-1	CSVEDRRLWGLNTEAFF	TGCAGCGTTGAAGATCGGCGGTTGTGGGGTCTGAACACTGAAGCTTTCTTT
-	TRBV7-8	-	TRBJ1-1	CASSLTLNTEAFF	TGTGCCAGCAGCCTGACACTGAACACTGAAGCTTTCTTT
-	TRBV27	-	TRBJ2-6	CASSQIGAGANVLTF	TGTGCCAGCAGTCAAATAGGGGCTGGGGCCAACGTCCTGACTTTC
-	TRBV28	-	TRBJ2-2	CASTLGTGELFF	TGTGCCAGCACCCTCGGAACCGGGGAGCTGTTTTTT
-	TRBV7-2	-	TRBJ2-6	CASSLARQGSGVNVLTF	TGTGCCAGCAGCTTAGCGAGGCAGGGTTCTGGGGTCAACGTCCTGACTTTC
-	TRBV29-1	TRBD2	TRBJ2-3	CSVHSGDTQYF	TGCAGCGTTCATAGCGGGGATACGCAGTATTTT
-	TRBV5-1	-	TRBJ2-2	CASSPLGPPNTGELFF	TGCGCCAGCAGCCCTTTGGGACCCCCGAACACCGGGGAGCTGTTTTTT
-	TRBV6-5	TRBD2	TRBJ2-1	CASSLEGGLAGAQFF	TGTGCCAGCAGTCTAGAGGGCGGACTAGCGGGGGCCCAGTTCTTC
-	TRBV7-9	TRBD1	TRBJ2-7	CASSLYPGQFDEQYF	TGTGCCAGCAGCCTCTACCCGGGACAGTTCGACGAGCAGTACTTC
-	TRBV19	-	TRBJ1-3	CASSIARDRTGNTIYF	TGTGCCAGTAGTATCGCGCGCGACAGGACTGGAAACACCATATATTTT
-	TRBV4-2	-	TRBJ2-5	CASSAFDYQETQYF	TGTGCCAGCAGCGCCTTCGACTACCAAGAGACCCAGTACTTC
-	TRBV18	-	TRBJ1-2	CASSPPGSSYGYTF	TGTGCCAGCTCACCCCCCGGGAGTAGCTATGGCTACACCTTC
-	TRBV7-8	TRBD1	TRBJ1-5	CASSSRTGGGQPQHF	TGTGCCAGCAGCTCCAGGACAGGGGGGGGACAGCCCCAGCATTTT
-	TRBV7-9	-	TRBJ2-2	CASSNPAAANTGELFF	TGTGCCAGCAGCAACCCGGCGGCCGCGAACACCGGGGAGCTGTTTTTT
-	TRBV6-4	-	TRBJ1-6	CASSEGMGSPLHF	TGTGCCAGCAGTGAAGGAATGGGTTCACCCCTCCACTTT
-	TRBV5-1	-	TRBJ2-5	CASSFGLTETQYF	TGCGCCAGCAGCTTCGGCCTAACAGAGACCCAGTACTTC
-	TRBV7-2	-	TRBJ1-1	CASSLGYPVEAFF	TGTGCCAGCAGCTTGGGGTATCCCGTTGAAGCTTTCTTT
-	TRBV7-6	-	TRBJ1-1	CASSLGGSEAFF	TGTGCCAGCAGCTTGGGGGGGTCTGAAGCTTTCTTT
-	TRBV2	-	TRBJ2-2	CASRRLGRGMNTGELFF	TGTGCCAGCCGCCGATTGGGACGGGGGATGAACACCGGGGAGCTGTTTTTT
-	TRBV28	-	TRBJ2-5	CASTGLGRETQYF	TGTGCCAGCACGGGACTTGGACGGGAGACCCAGTACTTC
-	TRBV18	-	TRBJ1-1	CASSPLQQGAEAFF	TGTGCCAGCTCACCTCTTCAACAGGGAGCTGAAGCTTTCTTT
-	TRBV6-1	-	TRBJ1-1	CASRGGDTEAFF	TGTGCCAGCAGGGGTGGGGACACTGAAGCTTTCTTT
-	TRBV5-1	TRBD1	TRBJ2-5	CASSTAPVTGGETQYF	TGCGCCAGCAGCACTGCCCCCGTGACAGGGGGCGAGACCCAGTACTTC
-	TRBV7-9	-	TRBJ1-2	CASSFHRTPNYGYTF	TGTGCCAGCAGCTTCCACAGGACACCTAACTATGGCTACACCTTC
-	TRBV6-1	TRBD2	TRBJ2-1	CASIGTSYNNEQFF	TGTGCCAGCATCGGGACTAGCTATAACAATGAGCAGTTCTTC
few	TRBV27	-	TRBJ2-1	CASSYTGSEQFF	TGTGCCAGCAGTTACACAGGGTCTGAGCAGTTCTTC
-	TRBV19	-	TRBJ1-4	CASSHRTYEKLFF	TGTGCCAGTAGTCACAGGACATATGAAAAACTGTTTTTT
-	TRBV25-1	-	TRBJ2-6	CASQGANVLTF	TGTGCCAGCCAGGGGGCCAACGTCCTGACTTTC
-	TRBV4-2	TRBD1	TRBJ1-1	CASSHPFDRVGTEAFF	TGTGCCAGCAGCCATCCCTTCGACAGGGTGGGCACTGAAGCTTTCTTT
few	TRBV7-2	-	TRBJ1-1	CASRPGHGGTEAFF	TGTGCCAGCAGGCCGGGACACGGAGGCACTGAAGCTTTCTTT
-	TRBV6-6	-	TRBJ1-1	CASSSQGNTEAFF	TGTGCCAGCAGTTCTCAGGGGAACACTGAAGCTTTCTTT
-	TRBV9	-	TRBJ1-3	CASSVVPGSSGNTIYF	TGTGCCAGCAGCGTAGTCCCAGGTAGCTCTGGAAACACCATATATTTT
-	TRBV27	-	TRBJ1-5	CASSLGPLASNQPQHF	TGTGCCAGCAGTCTAGGGCCCCTCGCCAGCAATCAGCCCCAGCATTTT